The next 4 T cell receptor beta chains were all read from a single sample in a study of tumor and adjacent non-tumor tissue in lung cancer. No cell sorting was done before RNA was extracted from the tissue. Three rounds of nested PCR, following a modified ARM-PCR protocol, produced the TCRbeta library. TCRdb processed the multiplex PCR reads anew with MiXCR; each CDR3 protein has one entry. The profile shows some 93,000 distinct CDR3 sequences, 65% to 75% of them singletons. The sample comprised lung tumor tissue. The source is a man aged 55 to 70 with non-small cell lung cancer.

Many counts were recorded for this clonotype. CDR3 sequence (DNA): TGTGCCAGCAGTAACCCCGGGACTAGTCGTTTCAATGAGCAGTTCTTC. Its translation is CASSNPGTSRFNEQFF. V gene TRBV6-5 combines with J gene TRBJ2-1; 8 nucleotides match TRBD2. V was clipped by 5 bases and J by 6 bases; unmatched bases: 12. Per germline, CDR1 MNHEY and CDR2 SVGAGI. The CDR3 extends over 16 amino acids.

This clonotype was found many times. This chain connects TRBV7-8 to TRBJ2-7; TRBD2 might be the D (5 bases). Trimming left V 3 bases short and J 4 bases short, with 10 bases between. Germline CDR1 is SGHVS and CDR2 is FQNEAQ. CDR3 length: 13 residues. The CDR3 DNA sequence: TGTGCCAGCAGCTTCGAGGGCTTTTACGAGCAGTACTTC. Translation: CASSFEGFYEQYF.

This clonotype was found a few times. The chain combines TRBV5-1 with TRBJ2-5; TRBD2 agrees at 9 bases. The CDR3 has 15 amino acids. The germline V gene encodes CDR1 SGHRS and CDR2 YFSETQ. V shed 4 bases and J 4 bases; nucleotides not matched to a gene: 8. The CDR3 DNA reads as TGCGCCAGCAGCCCGCGAGCGGGAGGTCGAGAGACCCAGTACTTC. Translation gives CASSPRAGGRETQYF.

The chain employs TRBV6-5 and TRBJ2-7; tentative D call: TRBD1 (7 bases). The CDR3 totals 15 residues. The germline gives CDR1 MNHEY, CDR2 SVGAGI. V lost 2 bases and J 1 base, leaving 12 bases between the germline ends. CDR3 bases: TGTGCCAGCAGTTACGGTTCAGGGGGGTCCTACGAGCAGTACTTC. Translating it yields CASSYGSGGSYEQYF.